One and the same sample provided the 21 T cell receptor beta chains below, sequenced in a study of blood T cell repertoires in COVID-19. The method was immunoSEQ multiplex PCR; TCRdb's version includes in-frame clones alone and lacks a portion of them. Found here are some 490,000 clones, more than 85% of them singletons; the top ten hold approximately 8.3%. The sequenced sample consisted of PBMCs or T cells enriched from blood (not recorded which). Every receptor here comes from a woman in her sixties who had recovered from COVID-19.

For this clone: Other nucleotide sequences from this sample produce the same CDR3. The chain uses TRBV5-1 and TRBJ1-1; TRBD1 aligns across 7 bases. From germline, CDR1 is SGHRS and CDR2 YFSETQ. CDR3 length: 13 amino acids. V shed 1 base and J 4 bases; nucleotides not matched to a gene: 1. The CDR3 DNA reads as TGCGCCAGCAGCTTGACAGGGGTCACTGAAGCTTTCTTT. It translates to CASSLTGVTEAFF.

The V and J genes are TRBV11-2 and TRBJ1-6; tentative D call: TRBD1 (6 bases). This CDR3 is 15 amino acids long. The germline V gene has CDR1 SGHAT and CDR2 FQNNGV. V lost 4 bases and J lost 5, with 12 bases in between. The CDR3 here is CASSSGQKNNSPLHF. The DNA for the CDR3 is TGTGCCAGCAGCTCAGGACAGAAAAATAATTCACCCCTCCACTTT.

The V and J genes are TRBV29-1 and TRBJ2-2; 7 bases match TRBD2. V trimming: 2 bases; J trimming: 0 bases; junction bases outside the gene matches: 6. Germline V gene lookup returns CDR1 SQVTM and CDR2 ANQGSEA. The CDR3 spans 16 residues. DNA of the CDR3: TGCAGCGTTGAAATTCGGGGGGACGCGAACACCGGGGAGCTGTTTTTT. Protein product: CSVEIRGDANTGELFF.

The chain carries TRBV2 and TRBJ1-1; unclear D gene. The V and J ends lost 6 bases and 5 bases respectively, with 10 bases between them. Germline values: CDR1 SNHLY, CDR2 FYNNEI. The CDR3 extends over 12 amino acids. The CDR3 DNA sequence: TGTGCCAGCAGGGACCCGGGGACTGAAGCTTTCTTT. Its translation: CASRDPGTEAFF.

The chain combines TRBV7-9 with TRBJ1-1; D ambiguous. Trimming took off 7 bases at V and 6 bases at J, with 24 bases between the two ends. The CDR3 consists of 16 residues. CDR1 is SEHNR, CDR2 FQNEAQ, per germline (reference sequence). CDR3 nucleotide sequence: TGTGCCAGCAACCCCAATCGTGCCGGGTTGTTCGCTGAAGCTTTCTTT. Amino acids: CASNPNRAGLFAEAFF.

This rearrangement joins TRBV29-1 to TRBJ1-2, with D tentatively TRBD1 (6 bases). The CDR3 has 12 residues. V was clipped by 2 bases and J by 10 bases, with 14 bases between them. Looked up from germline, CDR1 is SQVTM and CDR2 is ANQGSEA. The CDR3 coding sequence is TGCAGCGTTGAAAGCGGGGGCAGAGACTACACCTTC. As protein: CSVESGGRDYTF.

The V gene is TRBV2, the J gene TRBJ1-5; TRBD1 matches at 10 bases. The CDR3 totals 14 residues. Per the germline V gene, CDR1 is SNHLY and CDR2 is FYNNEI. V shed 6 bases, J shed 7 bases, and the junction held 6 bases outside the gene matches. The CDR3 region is CASRETGGDQPQHF. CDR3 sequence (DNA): TGTGCCAGCAGAGAGACAGGGGGCGACCAGCCCCAGCATTTT. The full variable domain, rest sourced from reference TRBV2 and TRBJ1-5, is EPEVTQTPSHQVTQMGQEVILRCVPISNHLYFYWYRQILGQKVEFLVSFYNNEISEKSEIFDDQFSVERPDGSNFTLKIRSTKLEDSAMYFCASRETGGDQPQHFGDGTRLSIL.

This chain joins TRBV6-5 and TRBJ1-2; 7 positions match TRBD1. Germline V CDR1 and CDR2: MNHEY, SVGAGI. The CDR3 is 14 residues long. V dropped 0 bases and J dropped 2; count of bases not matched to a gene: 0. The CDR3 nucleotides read TGTGCCAGCAGTTACTCACAGGGGAACTATGGCTACACCTTC. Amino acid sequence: CASSYSQGNYGYTF.

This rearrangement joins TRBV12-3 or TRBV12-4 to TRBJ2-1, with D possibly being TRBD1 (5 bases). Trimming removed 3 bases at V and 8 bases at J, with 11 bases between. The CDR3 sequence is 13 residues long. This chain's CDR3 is CASSFDRFDEQFF. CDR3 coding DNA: TGTGCCAGCAGTTTTGACAGATTTGATGAGCAGTTCTTC.

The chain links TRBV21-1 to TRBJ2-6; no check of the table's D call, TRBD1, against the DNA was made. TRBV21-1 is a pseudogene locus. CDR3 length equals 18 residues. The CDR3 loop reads CASSKAGQESSGANVLTF. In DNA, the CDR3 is TGTGCCAGCAGCAAAGCTGGACAGGAGAGCTCTGGGGCCAACGTCCTGACTTTC.

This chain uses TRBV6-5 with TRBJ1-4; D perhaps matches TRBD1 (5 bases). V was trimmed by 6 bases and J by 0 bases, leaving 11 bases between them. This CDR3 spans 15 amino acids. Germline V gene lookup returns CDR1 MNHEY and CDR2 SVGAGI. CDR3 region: CASSTDTATNEKLFF. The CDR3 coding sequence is TGTGCCAGCAGCACGGACACAGCAACTAATGAAAAACTGTTTTTT.

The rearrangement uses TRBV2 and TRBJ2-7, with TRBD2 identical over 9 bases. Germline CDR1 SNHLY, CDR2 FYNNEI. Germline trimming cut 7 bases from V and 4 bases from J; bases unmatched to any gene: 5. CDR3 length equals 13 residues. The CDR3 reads CASTRGGLYEQYV. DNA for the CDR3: TGTGCCAGCACGCGGGGGGGACTTTACGAGCAGTACGTC.

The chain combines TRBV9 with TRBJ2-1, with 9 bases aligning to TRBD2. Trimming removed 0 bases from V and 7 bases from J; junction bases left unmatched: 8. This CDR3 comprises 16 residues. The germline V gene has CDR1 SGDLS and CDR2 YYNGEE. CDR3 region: CASSVELGLATNEQFF. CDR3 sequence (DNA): TGTGCCAGCAGCGTAGAGCTCGGACTAGCGACAAATGAGCAGTTCTTC.

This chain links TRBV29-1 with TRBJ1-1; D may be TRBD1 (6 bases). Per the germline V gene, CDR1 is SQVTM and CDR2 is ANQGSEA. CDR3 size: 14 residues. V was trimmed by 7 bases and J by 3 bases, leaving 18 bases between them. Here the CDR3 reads CSARGAYGDTEAFF. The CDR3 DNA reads TGCAGCGCACGGGGGGCCTATGGGGACACTGAAGCTTTCTTT. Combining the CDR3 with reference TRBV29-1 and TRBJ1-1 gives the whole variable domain SAVISQKPSRDICQRGTSLTIQCQVDSQVTMMFWYRQQPGQSLTLIATANQGSEATYESGFVIDKFPISRPNLTFSTLTVSNMSPEDSSIYLCSARGAYGDTEAFFGQGTRLTVV.

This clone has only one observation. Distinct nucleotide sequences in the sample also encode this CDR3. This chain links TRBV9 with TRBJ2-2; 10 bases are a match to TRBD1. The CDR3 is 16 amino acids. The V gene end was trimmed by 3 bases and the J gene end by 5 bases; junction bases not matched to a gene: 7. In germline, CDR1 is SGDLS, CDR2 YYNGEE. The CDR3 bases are TGTGCCAGCAGCGCTCGACAGGGGGCAGGTACCGGGGAGCTGTTTTTT. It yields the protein CASSARQGAGTGELFF.

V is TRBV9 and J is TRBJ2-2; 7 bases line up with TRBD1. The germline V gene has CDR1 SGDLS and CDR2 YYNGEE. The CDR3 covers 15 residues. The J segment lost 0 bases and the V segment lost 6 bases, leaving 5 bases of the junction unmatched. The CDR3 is CASTPGTANTGELFF. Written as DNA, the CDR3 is TGTGCCAGCACCCCCGGGACAGCGAACACCGGGGAGCTGTTTTTT.

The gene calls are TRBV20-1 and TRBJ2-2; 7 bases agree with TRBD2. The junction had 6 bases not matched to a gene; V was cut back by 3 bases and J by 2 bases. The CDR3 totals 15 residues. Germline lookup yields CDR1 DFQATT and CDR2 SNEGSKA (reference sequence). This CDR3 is CSASLAGDNTGELFF. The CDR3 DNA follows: TGCAGTGCTAGTTTGGCGGGGGATAACACCGGGGAGCTGTTTTTT.

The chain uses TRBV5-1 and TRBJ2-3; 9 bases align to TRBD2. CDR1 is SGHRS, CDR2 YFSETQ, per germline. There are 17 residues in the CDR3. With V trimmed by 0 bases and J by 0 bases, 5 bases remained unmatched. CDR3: CASSLGAGGTSTDTQYF. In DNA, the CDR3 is TGCGCCAGCAGCTTGGGAGCGGGGGGCACTAGCACAGATACGCAGTATTTT.

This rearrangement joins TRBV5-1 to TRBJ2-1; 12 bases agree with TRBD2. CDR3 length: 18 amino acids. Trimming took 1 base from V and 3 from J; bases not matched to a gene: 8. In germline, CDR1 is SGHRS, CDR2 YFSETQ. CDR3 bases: TGCGCCAGCAGCTTGAGGCTAGCGGGGGGGAATTACTACAATGAGCAGTTCTTC. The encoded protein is CASSLRLAGGNYYNEQFF.

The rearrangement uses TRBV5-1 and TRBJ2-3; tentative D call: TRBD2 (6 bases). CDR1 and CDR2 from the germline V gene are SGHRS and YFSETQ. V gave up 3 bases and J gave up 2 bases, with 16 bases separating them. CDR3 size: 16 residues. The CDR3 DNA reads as TGCGCCAGCAGCTCGTGGGACTCTAGTTACACAGATACGCAGTATTTT. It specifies CASSSWDSSYTDTQYF.

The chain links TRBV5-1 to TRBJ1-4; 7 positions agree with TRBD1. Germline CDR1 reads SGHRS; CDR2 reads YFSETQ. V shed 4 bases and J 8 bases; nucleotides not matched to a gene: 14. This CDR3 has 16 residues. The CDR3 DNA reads TGCGCCAGCAGCCGAGGGACAGCCCCTAATGGGGAAAAACTGTTTTTT. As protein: CASSRGTAPNGEKLFF.